This entry lists 7 T cell receptor beta chains sequenced from one sample in a study of blood T cell repertoires in COVID-19. Some clones are missing from TCRdb's copy, which holds only in-frame ones; the method was immunoSEQ multiplex PCR. This table has roughly 150,000 clones, 85% appearing once. Sequencing was done on a sample of peripheral blood. The source of these receptors is a woman at least 80 years old with COVID-19, enrolled during active disease.

The chain employs TRBV6-5 and TRBJ1-1; the D is unclear. The CDR3 runs to 13 residues. The germline V and J ends were trimmed by 6 bases and 1 base, with 9 bases remaining between them. CDR1 is MNHEY, CDR2 SVGAGI, per germline. The CDR3 DNA reads TGTGCCAGCAGGGCCGAACGGAACACTGAAGCTTTCTTT. Its translation is CASRAERNTEAFF.

The chain carries TRBV5-6 and TRBJ2-1; D is perhaps TRBD2 (5 bases). Germline CDR1 and CDR2: SGHDT and YYEEEE. V was clipped by 3 bases and J by 10 bases, with 17 bases between them. The CDR3 runs 14 residues. CDR3 region: CASSSLRTSREQFF. CDR3 in DNA: TGTGCCAGCAGCTCGTTGAGGACTTCAAGAGAGCAGTTCTTC.

This clone was observed a few times. The J gene is TRBJ2-2, the V gene TRBV2; 10 nucleotides match TRBD1. Germline V CDR1 and CDR2: SNHLY, FYNNEI. The trim removed 2 bases at V and 7 bases at J, leaving 1 base unmatched. CDR3 size: 14 residues. As DNA, the CDR3 is TGTGCCAGCAGTGAATGGACAGGGGGCGGGGAGCTGTTTTTT. This codes for CASSEWTGGGELFF. The full variable domain, in which reference TRBV2 and TRBJ2-2 provide the parts outside the CDR3, is EPEVTQTPSHQVTQMGQEVILRCVPISNHLYFYWYRQILGQKVEFLVSFYNNEISEKSEIFDDQFSVERPDGSNFTLKIRSTKLEDSAMYFCASSEWTGGGELFFGEGSRLTVL.

The chain carries TRBV11-2 and TRBJ1-5; D is unresolved. V was trimmed by 1 base and J by 7 bases, leaving 8 bases between them. Germline CDR1 SGHAT, CDR2 FQNNGV. This CDR3 comprises 13 residues. The CDR3 DNA reads TGTGCCAGCAGCTTAGGGTGGAGGCAGCCCCAGCATTTT. Translation gives CASSLGWRQPQHF.

DNA of the CDR3: TGTGCCAGCAGTCTCCCCCCAGGGCACTATGGCTACACCTTC. Encoded protein: CASSLPPGHYGYTF. The chain links TRBV6-5 to TRBJ1-2; D may be TRBD1 (5 bases). CDR3 length: 14 residues. CDR1 is MNHEY and CDR2 is SVGAGI in the germline V gene. Trimming stripped 5 bases from V and 3 bases from J, with 13 bases between.

V is TRBV18 and J is TRBJ1-1; D gene ambiguous. Germline CDR1 and CDR2: KGHSH and LQKENI. The ends were cut back, 0 bases at V and 5 bases at J, with 13 bases in the middle. The CDR3 covers 15 residues. The chain's CDR3 is CASSPPGSSRTEAFF. The CDR3 coding sequence is TGTGCCAGCTCACCACCGGGGAGCAGCCGGACTGAAGCTTTCTTT.

The V gene is TRBV29-1, the J gene TRBJ1-5; no clear D. Germline V gene lookup returns CDR1 SQVTM and CDR2 ANQGSEA. Trimming took off 3 bases at V and 7 bases at J, with 13 bases between the two ends. The CDR3 totals 13 residues. Here the CDR3 reads CSVDPGGGQPQHF. CDR3 bases: TGCAGCGTTGATCCAGGAGGAGGCCAGCCCCAGCATTTT. The variable domain in full, completed from reference TRBV29-1 and TRBJ1-5, reads SAVISQKPSRDICQRGTSLTIQCQVDSQVTMMFWYRQQPGQSLTLIATANQGSEATYESGFVIDKFPISRPNLTFSTLTVSNMSPEDSSIYLCSVDPGGGQPQHFGDGTRLSIL.